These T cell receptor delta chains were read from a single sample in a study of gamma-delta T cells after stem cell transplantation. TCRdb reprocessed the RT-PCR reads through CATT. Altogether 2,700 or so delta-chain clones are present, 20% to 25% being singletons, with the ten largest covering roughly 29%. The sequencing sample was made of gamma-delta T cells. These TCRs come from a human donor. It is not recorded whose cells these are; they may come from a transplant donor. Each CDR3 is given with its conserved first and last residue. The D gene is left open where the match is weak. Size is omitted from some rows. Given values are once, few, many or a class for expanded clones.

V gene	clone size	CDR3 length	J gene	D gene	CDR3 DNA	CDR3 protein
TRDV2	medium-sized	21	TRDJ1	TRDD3	TGTGCCTGTGACACCACCAGGCCTTCGGGGGATACAGTTTGGTACACCGATAAACTCATCTTT	CACDTTRPSGDTVWYTDKLIF
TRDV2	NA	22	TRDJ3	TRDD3	TGTGCCTGTGACACGTTTATTGGTACTGGGGGACCTAGCTCCTGGGACACCCGACAGATGTTTTTC	CACDTFIGTGGPSSWDTRQMFF
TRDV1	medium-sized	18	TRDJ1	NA	TGTGCTCTTGGGAACCCGCCTCCCTCAGGACCGTACACCGATAAACTCATCTTT	CALGNPPPSGPYTDKLIF
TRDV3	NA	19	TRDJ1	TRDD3	TGTGCCTTTAAGGGGAGACCGGGGTACTGGGGGACTGACACCGATAAACTCATCTTT	CAFKGRPGYWGTDTDKLIF
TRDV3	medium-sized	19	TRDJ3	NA	TGTGCCTTTCCACACGACGGTACTTCTAGCTCCTGGGACACCCGACAGATGTTTTTC	CAFPHDGTSSSWDTRQMFF
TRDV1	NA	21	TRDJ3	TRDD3	TGTGCTCTTGGGGAAATGGGGAACGGAAGGGGATACGCCTGGGACACCCGACAGATGTTTTTC	CALGEMGNGRGYAWDTRQMFF
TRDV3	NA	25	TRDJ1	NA	TGTGCCTTTGGGGGTAGATCCATTCCTACCCCTTTATCTGGGATACTCGGGCCTTTCACCGATAAACTCATCTTT	CAFGGRSIPTPLSGILGPFTDKLIF
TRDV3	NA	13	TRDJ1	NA	TGTGCCCTGGGTTTCCCGGTTACCGATAAACTCATCTTT	CALGFPVTDKLIF
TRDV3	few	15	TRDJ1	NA	TGTGCCTTCTACCCCTCCCCGGCGTACACCGATAAACTCATCTTT	CAFYPSPAYTDKLIF
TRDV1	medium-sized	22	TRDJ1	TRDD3	TGTGCTCTTGGGGAAGAAAGGGCCTTCCTAACTGGGGGATTTCTCAACACCGATAAACTCATCTTT	CALGEERAFLTGGFLNTDKLIF
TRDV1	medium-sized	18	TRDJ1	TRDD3	TGTGCTCTTGGGGAACGCCTTCCCGTCTTACTGGGGGATTCCAAACTCATCTTT	CALGERLPVLLGDSKLIF
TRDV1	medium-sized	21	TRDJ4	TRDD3	TGTGCTCTTGGGGACTCCTCCCCTTGGAAACTGGGGGATACGGGCGCCAGACCCCTGATCTTT	CALGDSSPWKLGDTGARPLIF
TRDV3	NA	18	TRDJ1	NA	TGTGCCTTTAGGAGCTCCTACCGGGGGATGCGGACGAGGCTTAAACACATCTTT	CAFRSSYRGMRTRLKHIF
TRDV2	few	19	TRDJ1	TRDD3	TGTGCCTGTGACACCGGCGTCACTACTGGGGATCGGTACACCGATAAACTCATCTTT	CACDTGVTTGDRYTDKLIF
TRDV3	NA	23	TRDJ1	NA	TGTGCCTTTAGCCAATCCTTTACTATACTGGGCCCCCAGAGGCCTGGCCTCACCGATAAACTCATCTTT	CAFSQSFTILGPQRPGLTDKLIF
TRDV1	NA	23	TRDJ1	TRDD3	TGTGCTCTTGGGGACATTACCCCTTCTTACTGGGGGATGGCTTCAGAGTACACCGATAAACTCATCTTT	CALGDITPSYWGMASEYTDKLIF
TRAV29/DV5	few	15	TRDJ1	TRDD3	TGTGCAGCAAATCTGGGGGACCCGTACACCGATAAACTCATCTTT	CAANLGDPYTDKLIF
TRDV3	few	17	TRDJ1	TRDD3	TGTGCCTATGGGGTACGTGGGGGACCCCCGTACACCGATAAACTCATCTTT	CAYGVRGGPPYTDKLIF
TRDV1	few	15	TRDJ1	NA	TGTGCTCTTGGGGACCCTCAAGGCCAGGCCGATAAACTCATCTTT	CALGDPQGQADKLIF
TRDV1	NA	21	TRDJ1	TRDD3	TGTGCTCTTGGGGAACTCGGGGGTTCCGACTGGGGGATAATGTACACCGATAAACTCATCTTT	CALGELGGSDWGIMYTDKLIF
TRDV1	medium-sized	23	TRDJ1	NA	TGTGCTCTTGGGGAACTTAACTCAGTTTTCCTACACGTACTGGGGGCTGACACCGATAAACTCATCTTT	CALGELNSVFLHVLGADTDKLIF
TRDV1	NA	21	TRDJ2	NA	TGTGCTCTTGGGGAACTTCGATTCCCCCCGCAGTACCTAGCTTTGACAGCACAACTCTTCTTT	CALGELRFPPQYLALTAQLFF
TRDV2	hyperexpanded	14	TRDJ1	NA	TGTGCCTGTGACTACAGGGGGCTCTCCGATAAACTCATCTTT	CACDYRGLSDKLIF
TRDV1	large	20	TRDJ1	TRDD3	TGTGCTCTTGGGGAGGCTAATCGTCCTACTGGGGGATATAATTCGGGTAAACTCATCTTT	CALGEANRPTGGYNSGKLIF
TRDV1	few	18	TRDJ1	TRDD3	TGTGCTCTTGGGGACCCTCGTGCGAGGGGATACCCGACCGATAAACTCATCTTT	CALGDPRARGYPTDKLIF
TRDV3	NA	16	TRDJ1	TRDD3	TGTGCCTTTAAGGCCCCTTCTGGGGGATACGAGGATAAACTCATCTTT	CAFKAPSGGYEDKLIF
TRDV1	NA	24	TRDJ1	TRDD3	TGTGCTCTTGGGGAACGGAAGCTCTCCTACCCTAAGGTACTGGGGGACCGGTATACCGATAAACTCATCTTT	CALGERKLSYPKVLGDRYTDKLIF
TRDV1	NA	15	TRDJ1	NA	TGTGCTCTTGGGAATCCTGGGCGGGGGACCGTTAAACTCATCTTT	CALGNPGRGTVKLIF